The entry below describes one TCR beta chain. Its antigen remains unknown. This entry belongs to a study of T cell responses to AZD1222 COVID-19 vaccine. V was shortened by 3 bases and J by 0 bases, with 12 bases between the two germline ends. The CDR3 has 15 residues. The V gene's germline CDR1 is SGDLS and CDR2 YYNGEE. Study findings and constraints: Nearly half of the spike-specific TCRs reportedly recognize variant regions that carry no mutations. Among the donors, most were white British and more were female, and clonal diversity was possibly underestimated. Regions 160-218 and 743-854 held dominance among vaccine-associated CD4 TCRs, which spanned spike.

TCRdb keeps only in-frame clones here, not all; method: immunoSEQ multiplex PCR. The sample lists approximately 89,000 clones, approximately 90% seen once, with over 2.5% in the top ten. The sequence came from an adult in good health. This specimen was peripheral blood, taken on day 0 of AZD1222 vaccination. This chain connects TRBV9 to TRBJ1-2; TRBD1 is a possible D gene (6 bases). In DNA, the CDR3 is TGTGCCAGCAGCGCCCGACAGGTACCTAACTATGGCTACACCTTC. This gives the protein CASSARQVPNYGYTF. The full variable domain, completed using reference TRBV9 and TRBJ1-2, is DSGVTQTPKHLITATGQRVTLRCSPRSGDLSVYWYQQSLDQGLQFLIQYYNGEERAKGNILERFSAQQFPDLHSELNLSSLELGDSALYFCASSARQVPNYGYTFGSGTRLTVV.